The source of this TCR beta chain is a study of CD8 T cells in ankylosing spondylitis (dated by TCRdb to about 2017). With respect to the entire study: The study set out to find disease-linked TCR variants by profiling T cell receptor beta repertoires in ankylosing spondylitis patients and healthy donors. The whole study cohort included some 100 healthy donors and 25 ankylosing spondylitis patients. Peripheral blood was sampled, and synovial fluid was additionally collected from ankylosing spondylitis patients.

CDR1 SGDLS and CDR2 YYNGEE are derived from the germline V gene. CDR3 length: 18 amino acids, cysteine to phenylalanine. The sequence is cut down to CDR3 DNA, 54 bases in frame from base 1. V and J are trimmed by 4 bases and 5 bases, and the gene matches miss 14 bases of the junction. What the research found in general, with its limitations: The disease-linked clones were reported to be significantly enriched in matched synovial fluid samples from ankylosing spondylitis patients. In peripheral blood, the disease-linked clones were found at relatively low frequencies and had a CD8+ phenotype. A TCR beta motif made up of seven or eight highly homologous amino acid variants appeared to be characteristic of blood from ankylosing spondylitis patients. Some of the motif variants had been reported before in the synovial fluid and blood of reactive arthritis patients, a finding that suggests common disease-initiation mechanisms.

The data were produced on an Illumina HiSeq 2500. TCR beta libraries were prepared by quantitative 5'-RACE with molecular barcodes. In the source study's methods: A new computational method based on a probabilistic model of VDJ rearrangement was used to identify disease-linked TCR variants. The raw public reads went through TCRdb reprocessing: fastp at Q25, MiXCR clone calling, in-frame beta chains kept. CDR3 protein duplicates are merged, each entry listing the most common genes and DNA. TCRdb's processing, not the authors', yielded these V and J calls. The sample profile shows approximately 290,000 distinct CDR3 sequences; roughly 20% of them were found once. The ten largest clones add up to 3.5% of the sample. In its sample, this clonotype was seen many times. What antigen it recognizes has not been identified. No per-base quality is available; no much larger clone lies one base away.

The clonotype was recovered from a female donor with ankylosing spondylitis or in good health (not recorded which). Material for sequencing was blood, either unsorted or a sorted T cell fraction (not recorded which). The rearranged chain carries TRBV9 and TRBJ2-2, with 10 bases aligning to TRBD2. CDR3 loop: CASSQGAGGPGGTGELFF. The nucleotides read TGTGCCAGCAGCCAAGGAGCGGGAGGGCCAGGTGGGACCGGGGAGCTGTTTTTT.